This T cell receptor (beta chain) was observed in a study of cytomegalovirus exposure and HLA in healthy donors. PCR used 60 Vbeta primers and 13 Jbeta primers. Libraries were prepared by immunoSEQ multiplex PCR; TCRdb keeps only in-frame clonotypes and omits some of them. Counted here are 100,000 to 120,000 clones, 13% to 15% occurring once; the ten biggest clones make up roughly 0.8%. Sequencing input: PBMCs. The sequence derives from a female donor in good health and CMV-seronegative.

CDR3 sequence reads: CASSLGAGTDTQYF. In DNA, the CDR3 is TGTGCCAGCAGCTTAGGGGCAGGGACAGATACGCAGTATTTT. The V and J genes are TRBV7-8 and TRBJ2-3; TRBD1 might be the D (5 bases). This CDR3 contains 14 residues. Germline-derived CDR1 and CDR2 are SGHVS and FQNEAQ. Trimming shortened V by 1 base and J by 3 bases, and 8 bases separated the two germline ends. The variable domain in full, completed from reference TRBV7-8 and TRBJ2-3, reads GAGVSQSPRYKVAKRGQDVALRCDPISGHVSLFWYQQALGQGPEFLTYFQNEAQLDKSGLPSDRFFAERPEGSVSTLKIQRTQQEDSAVYLCASSLGAGTDTQYFGPGTRLTVL.